A single sample is the source of the 5 T cell receptor beta chains below, sequenced in a study of glioma-infiltrating T cells after dendritic cell vaccination. Data came from immunoSEQ multiplex PCR; TCRdb stores just in-frame clones and leaves some out. The sample yields some 73,000 clones, around 79% seen once. Sequenced here: blood, sampled before dendritic cell vaccination. The origin of the receptors is a human donor with glioblastoma.

The chain joins TRBV5-1 to TRBJ1-6, with 7 bases identical to TRBD1. From germline, CDR1 is SGHRS and CDR2 YFSETQ. The CDR3 sequence is 15 residues long. J was trimmed by 7 bases and V by 9 bases; bases with no gene match: 13. In DNA form, the CDR3 reads TGCGCCACCAGTTTTTCCGGGACAGTCAATTCACCCCTCCACTTT. This gives the protein CATSFSGTVNSPLHF. Drawing the rest from reference TRBV5-1 and TRBJ1-6, the complete variable domain is KAGVTQTPRYLIKTRGQQVTLSCSPISGHRSVSWYQQTPGQGLQFLFEYFSETQRNKGNFPGRFSGRQFSNSRSEMNVSTLELGDSALYLCATSFSGTVNSPLHFGNGTRLTVT.

J is TRBJ1-3 and V is TRBV7-6; no reliable D call. V was cut by 1 base and J by 0 bases, with 13 bases left in between. Germline CDR1 reads SGHVS; CDR2 reads FNYEAQ. This CDR3 has 17 residues. CDR3 sequence (DNA): TGTGCCAGCAGCTTAGAGCGCGGCACTTTCTCTGGAAACACCATATATTTT. Its protein is CASSLERGTFSGNTIYF. Based on the CDR3 plus reference TRBV7-6 and TRBJ1-3, the full variable domain is GAGVSQSPRYKVTKRGQDVALRCDPISGHVSLYWYRQALGQGPEFLTYFNYEAQQDKSGLPNDRFSAERPEGSISTLTIQRTEQRDSAMYRCASSLERGTFSGNTIYFGEGSWLTVV.

The chain is built from TRBV19 and TRBJ2-1; TRBD1 matches at 8 bases. The CDR3 covers 15 residues. CDR1 and CDR2 from the germline V gene are LNHDA and SQIVND (reference sequence). Germline trimming cut 6 bases from V and 4 bases from J; bases unmatched to any gene: 8. The CDR3 protein is CASRQGASIYNEQFF. The CDR3 region has the DNA TGTGCCAGTAGGCAGGGGGCATCAATTTACAATGAGCAGTTCTTC.

The CDR3 DNA follows: TGTGCCAGCAGTTCCGGGACAGGAATCTACAATGAGCAGTTCTTC. Its translation is CASSSGTGIYNEQFF. The genes are TRBV27 and TRBJ2-1; 8 bases fit TRBD1. Trimming at V came to 4 bases and at J to 3 bases, leaving 5 bases not matched to a gene. Germline lookup yields CDR1 MNHEY and CDR2 SMNVEV (reference sequence). The CDR3 runs to 15 residues.

The chain uses TRBV2 and TRBJ2-7; D call uncertain. The CDR3 length is 15 residues. V lost 6 bases and J 5 bases, leaving 20 bases between the germline ends. The germline CDR1 and CDR2 sequences are SNHLY and FYNNEI. CDR3 in DNA: TGTGCCAGCAGAGTATCTAGGATTGAATACCACGAGCAGTACTTC. Translation gives CASRVSRIEYHEQYF.